A selection of T cell receptor beta chains follows, all from one sample in a study of regulatory T cells in long-lasting Graves disease. One entry per CDR3 protein results from TCRdb running MiXCR on the multiplex PCR reads. The sample carries about 460,000 distinct CDR3 sequences, around 15% recorded once. These sequences were also reported in another study, on T cells in Graves' hyperthyroidism and ophthalmopathy.

Sequences were derived from peripheral blood mononuclear cells (PBMCs), sampled at new diagnosis, from a patient treated with antithyroid drugs. The receptor set was obtained from a woman between 50 and 59 years old with Graves disease. Both conserved end residues are part of each CDR3. Fields, in order: CDR3 DNA, CDR3 protein, J gene, CDR3 length, D gene, V gene, clone size. The D gene is left open where the match is weak. Part of the rows lack a size; the others show once, few, many or a class for expanded clones.

DNA: TGTGCCAGCAGCCCGACAGGGGGCGATAATTCACCCCTCCACTTT
CDR3: CASSPTGGDNSPLHF
J: TRBJ1-6
length: 15
D: TRBD1
V: TRBV12-3/TRBV12-4
size: many

DNA: TGCAGCGTTGAGGGTGGAAACACCATATATTTT
CDR3: CSVEGGNTIYF
J: TRBJ1-3
length: 11
D: NA
V: TRBV29-1
size: NA

DNA: TGTGCCTGGAGTGGAGGGACGTCTTTGAGGGATTCACCCCTCCACTTT
CDR3: CAWSGGTSLRDSPLHF
J: TRBJ1-6
length: 16
D: NA
V: TRBV30
size: few

DNA: TGTGCCAGCAGCGCGGGACAGGGGGCAGGATTCGAAAAACTGTTTTTT
CDR3: CASSAGQGAGFEKLFF
J: TRBJ1-4
length: 16
D: TRBD1
V: TRBV5-4
size: few

DNA: TGCGCCAGCAGCTTGGTTCCCGGGACGGGGAATCAGCCCCAGCATTTT
CDR3: CASSLVPGTGNQPQHF
J: TRBJ1-5
length: 16
D: NA
V: TRBV5-1
size: many

DNA: TGTGCCAGCAGCACCCGGCGGGACAGGGGTGCAGATACGCAGTATTTT
CDR3: CASSTRRDRGADTQYF
J: TRBJ2-3
length: 16
D: TRBD1
V: TRBV7-8
size: many

DNA: TGTGCCAGCAGTTTAGCGGCAGGGTCCTATAATTCACCCCTCCACTTT
CDR3: CASSLAAGSYNSPLHF
J: TRBJ1-6
length: 16
D: NA
V: TRBV12-3/TRBV12-4
size: NA

DNA: TGTGCCAGTAGTATCGCCTCGGGTAATCAGCCCCAGCATTTT
CDR3: CASSIASGNQPQHF
J: TRBJ1-5
length: 14
D: NA
V: TRBV19
size: few

DNA: TGTGCCAGCAGTTTTGGTGCATTCGGGGGCGTATATGGCTACACCTTC
CDR3: CASSFGAFGGVYGYTF
J: TRBJ1-2
length: 16
D: NA
V: TRBV12-3/TRBV12-4
size: many

DNA: TGTGCCAGCAGTTACGAAGTTTTCTATGGCTACACCTTC
CDR3: CASSYEVFYGYTF
J: TRBJ1-2
length: 13
D: NA
V: TRBV6-2/TRBV6-3
size: many

DNA: TGTGCCAGCTACCTTAGCGGGAGTCGCGGTGAGCAGTTCTTC
CDR3: CASYLSGSRGEQFF
J: TRBJ2-1
length: 14
D: TRBD2
V: TRBV7-9
size: few

DNA: TGTGCCAGCAGCCGTCTGGGGACAGGGCTGCTCCACAATGAGCAGTTCTTC
CDR3: CASSRLGTGLLHNEQFF
J: TRBJ2-1
length: 17
D: TRBD1
V: TRBV12-3/TRBV12-4
size: NA

DNA: TGTGCCAGCCGGGGGTCAGGATACTACTACGAGCAGTACTTC
CDR3: CASRGSGYYYEQYF
J: TRBJ2-7
length: 14
D: NA
V: TRBV10-3
size: many

DNA: TGTGCCAGCAGTAACCGTGCGGGAGCGGGGTACGAGCAGTACTTC
CDR3: CASSNRAGAGYEQYF
J: TRBJ2-7
length: 15
D: TRBD2
V: TRBV2
size: many

DNA: TGTGCCTGGAGCCGACAGGAATTCAATGAGCAGTTCTTC
CDR3: CAWSRQEFNEQFF
J: TRBJ2-1
length: 13
D: NA
V: TRBV30
size: many

DNA: TGTGCCAGCAGGGACAGGGGGCTTTCTTTGAACACTGAAGCTTTCTTT
CDR3: CASRDRGLSLNTEAFF
J: TRBJ1-1
length: 16
D: TRBD1
V: TRBV28
size: many

DNA: TGTGCCAGCAGTCCGGGACCGGGACTAGCGGCATACAATGAGCAGTTCTTC
CDR3: CASSPGPGLAAYNEQFF
J: TRBJ2-1
length: 17
D: TRBD2
V: TRBV7-9
size: many

DNA: TGTGCCAGCAGTCGCCCGGGACTAGCGGGGCCCACAGATACGCAGTATTTT
CDR3: CASSRPGLAGPTDTQYF
J: TRBJ2-3
length: 17
D: TRBD2
V: TRBV28
size: many

DNA: TGTGCCAGCAGGACGCTAGGACTAGCGGGAGTGAGCACAGATACGCAGTATTTT
CDR3: CASRTLGLAGVSTDTQYF
J: TRBJ2-3
length: 18
D: TRBD2
V: TRBV7-3
size: NA

DNA: TGTGCCAGCAGCCCCCCGGACAGGGATATCCGAAGTCTCACCGGGGAGCTGTTTTTT
CDR3: CASSPPDRDIRSLTGELFF
J: TRBJ2-2
length: 19
D: TRBD1
V: TRBV7-2
size: few

DNA: TGCGCCAGCATGGAGAAGGGTAAGAACACTGAAGCTTTCTTT
CDR3: CASMEKGKNTEAFF
J: TRBJ1-1
length: 14
D: NA
V: TRBV10-1
size: many

DNA: TGTGCCAGCTCCCTGGCGGTACTAGCGGGGAACAATGAGCAGTTCTTC
CDR3: CASSLAVLAGNNEQFF
J: TRBJ2-1
length: 16
D: TRBD2
V: TRBV18
size: few

DNA: TGTGCCACCAGCAGGGACAGCTCCTACAATGAGCAGTTCTTC
CDR3: CATSRDSSYNEQFF
J: TRBJ2-1
length: 14
D: TRBD1
V: TRBV28
size: many

DNA: TGTGCCAGCAGCCTCTCTCCCCTGACAGTTACCATGGGGTCCTACGAGCAGTACTTC
CDR3: CASSLSPLTVTMGSYEQYF
J: TRBJ2-7
length: 19
D: NA
V: TRBV13
size: NA

DNA: TGTGCCAGCACCGATAAACGGGGGGCAGGGGGACCAAACATTCAGTACTTC
CDR3: CASTDKRGAGGPNIQYF
J: TRBJ2-4
length: 17
D: NA
V: TRBV28
size: many

DNA: TGCGCCAGCAGTCCCGGGACTAGCGGGACACAAGAGACCCAGTACTTC
CDR3: CASSPGTSGTQETQYF
J: TRBJ2-5
length: 16
D: TRBD2
V: TRBV10-1
size: many

DNA: TGTGCCAGCAGTGCGACCGGGACAGGAGTTGACGAGCAGTACTTC
CDR3: CASSATGTGVDEQYF
J: TRBJ2-7
length: 15
D: TRBD1
V: TRBV28
size: many

DNA: TGTGCCAGCGGGCGGGACCACCAAGAGACCCAGTACTTC
CDR3: CASGRDHQETQYF
J: TRBJ2-5
length: 13
D: NA
V: TRBV5-4
size: few

DNA: TGTGCCAGCAGCCAAGCTGGAATTGGGGGGCGCCAAGAGACCCAGTACTTC
CDR3: CASSQAGIGGRQETQYF
J: TRBJ2-5
length: 17
D: NA
V: TRBV3-1
size: NA

DNA: TGTGCCAGCAGTCCGACTAGCGGCCCCTGGGGAGATGAGCAGTTCTTC
CDR3: CASSPTSGPWGDEQFF
J: TRBJ2-1
length: 16
D: TRBD2
V: TRBV6-2/TRBV6-3
size: few

DNA: TGTGCCAGCAGGCCGACGCCGGGACAGGGGGCGAACTACGAGCAGTACTTC
CDR3: CASRPTPGQGANYEQYF
J: TRBJ2-7
length: 17
D: TRBD1
V: TRBV6-1
size: once

DNA: TGTGCCAGTAACCGTGGACTTTCATACGAGCAGTACTTC
CDR3: CASNRGLSYEQYF
J: TRBJ2-7
length: 13
D: NA
V: TRBV19
size: few

DNA: TGCGCCAGCAGTGAGTCGACTCGGACAGGTTCCTATGGCTACACCTTC
CDR3: CASSESTRTGSYGYTF
J: TRBJ1-2
length: 16
D: TRBD1
V: TRBV10-2
size: NA

DNA: TGCGCCAGCAGCAGCGAGGGACAGGGTTGGACTGAAGCTTTCTTT
CDR3: CASSSEGQGWTEAFF
J: TRBJ1-1
length: 15
D: TRBD1
V: TRBV5-1
size: many

DNA: TGTGCCAGCAGTCCCTCGGTGAACACTGAAGCTTTCTTT
CDR3: CASSPSVNTEAFF
J: TRBJ1-1
length: 13
D: NA
V: TRBV28
size: many